The 21 T cell receptor beta chains below all came from one sample that was sequenced in a study of read filtering for tumor transcriptome and immune sequencing. Molecular barcoded adaptors covering alpha/delta and beta/gamma chains were used on approximately 400 ng RNA. TCRdb re-analysed the reads in MiXCR, keeping a single row per CDR3 protein. Among roughly 59,000 distinct CDR3 sequences, less than 20% were seen once, and the ten largest hold about a tenth. The specimen sequenced was a population of CD138-negative cells sorted from bone marrow. The receptors stem from a donor over 35 with multiple myeloma.

A few counts support this clonotype. The chain combines TRBV20-1 with TRBJ2-7, with D hard to call. Trimming left V 3 bases short and J 6 bases short, with 15 bases between. This CDR3 contains 13 residues. Germline V gives CDR1 DFQATT, CDR2 SNEGSKA (reference sequence). The CDR3 DNA follows: TGCAGTGCTAGTCTCCGCGAAGGATTCGAGCAGTACTTC. Its translation: CSASLREGFEQYF.

Details on this clonotype: Since the CDR3 does not end with the conserved phenylalanine or tryptophan, this likely comes from a read error. The chain employs TRBV5-1 and TRBJ2-3; D may be TRBD1 (6 bases). The CDR3 is 12 residues long. Germline V CDR1 and CDR2: SGHRS, YFSETQ. Trimming cost V 4 bases and J 4 bases, with 7 bases left between them. The DNA for the CDR3 is TGCGCCAGCAGCCGGACAGCAGATACGCAGTATCTT. It yields the protein CASSRTADTQYL.

This clonotype came up a few times. The rearrangement uses TRBV6-2 or TRBV6-3 and TRBJ1-5; 7 bases fit TRBD1. Trimming took 10 bases from V and 0 from J; bases not matched to a gene: 9. There are 15 residues in the CDR3. Germline CDR1 reads MNHEY; CDR2 reads SVGEGT. The chain's CDR3 is CATSWDSLSNQPQHF. Written as DNA, the CDR3 is TGTGCCACCTCATGGGACAGCCTTAGCAATCAGCCCCAGCATTTT.

Ten or more counts support this clonotype. The rearrangement links TRBV6-2 or TRBV6-3 to TRBJ1-5; tentatively, D is TRBD1 (6 bases). The CDR3 is 16 amino acids. CDR1 and CDR2 from the germline V gene are MNHEY and SVGEGT. The ends were cut back, 0 bases at V and 4 bases at J, with 13 bases in the middle. The CDR3 loop reads CASSYSGRGVNQPQHF. The CDR3 DNA is TGTGCCAGCAGTTACTCGGGAAGGGGGGTAAATCAGCCCCAGCATTTT.

This clonotype showed up many times. The CDR3 coding sequence is TGTGCCAGCAGCTTGGGACTTACGCAGTATTTT. This translates into CASSLGLTQYF. This chain connects TRBV11-2 to TRBJ2-3, with D perhaps matching TRBD2 (6 bases). V dropped 3 bases and J dropped 8 bases, with 6 bases sitting between them. The CDR3 extends over 11 amino acids. Germline V gives CDR1 SGHAT, CDR2 FQNNGV.

There are many counts of this clonotype. The rearrangement uses TRBV5-1 and TRBJ2-1; the D gene is possibly TRBD1 (5 bases). CDR3 length: 14 amino acids. The V gene lost 7 bases and the J gene lost 3 bases, with 14 bases spanning the gap. The germline CDR1 and CDR2 sequences are SGHRS and YFSETQ. CDR3 protein: CASYSQGDYNEQFF. The CDR3 DNA reads as TGCGCCAGCTACTCTCAGGGTGACTACAATGAGCAGTTCTTC.

This clonotype was found many times. The chain is built from TRBV20-1 and TRBJ1-1, with D possibly TRBD1 on 5 matching bases. Trimming took off 6 bases at V and 1 base at J, with 15 bases between the two ends. The length of the CDR3 is 14 residues. Germline lookup yields CDR1 DFQATT and CDR2 SNEGSKA (reference sequence). CDR3 region: CSAEFQTGNTEAFF. Written as DNA, the CDR3 is TGCAGTGCCGAGTTCCAAACAGGGAACACTGAAGCTTTCTTT.

The chain uses TRBV6-1 and TRBJ1-2; D not certain. With 4 bases removed from V and 5 bases from J, the gap between germline ends came to 14 bases. There are 14 residues in the CDR3. CDR1 is MNHNS, CDR2 SASEGT, per germline. The CDR3 is CASSGQGSFYGYTF. For the CDR3, the DNA is TGTGCCAGCAGTGGACAAGGCAGCTTTTATGGCTACACCTTC.

The J gene is TRBJ2-1, the V gene TRBV7-6; perhaps D is TRBD1 or TRBD2 (5 bases each). CDR3 length: 15 amino acids. V was cut by 1 base and J by 11 bases, with 18 bases left in between. CDR1 and CDR2 from the germline V gene are SGHVS and FNYEAQ. The CDR3 loop is CASSLEGTLIGKQFF. CDR3 bases: TGTGCCAGCAGCTTAGAGGGGACCCTGATCGGTAAGCAGTTCTTC.

The chain joins TRBV11-2 to TRBJ2-3, with D perhaps TRBD1 or TRBD2 (5 bases each). Germline values: CDR1 SGHAT, CDR2 FQNNGV. The CDR3 contains 14 residues. V was trimmed by 5 bases and J by 0 bases, leaving 9 bases between them. The CDR3, as DNA: TGTGCCAGCAGCCGGGACCCAAGCACAGATACGCAGTATTTT. Translation: CASSRDPSTDTQYF.

On this clonotype: One junction end disagrees with the germline gene, perhaps due to a read error. The chain recombines TRBV20-1 with TRBJ2-3; D not certain. Germline CDR1 reads DFQATT; CDR2 reads SNEGSKA (reference sequence). The CDR3 covers 14 residues. Here the CDR3 reads CCARDRVGADTQYF. Here the CDR3 DNA reads TGCTGTGCTAGAGATCGGGTCGGCGCAGATACGCAGTATTTT.

This clonotype was detected a few times. This may arise from a read error, as a much more abundant clone is one base away. The chain is built from TRBV6-5 and TRBJ2-3; no reliable D call. Trimming left V 5 bases short and J 4 bases short, with 10 bases between. CDR3 length equals 13 residues. CDR1 is MNHEY and CDR2 is SVGAGI in the germline V gene. CDR3 bases: TGTGCCAGCAGTGAGCCCCCTGCAGATACGCAGTATTTT. It translates to CASSEPPADTQYF.

Notes on this clonotype: Likely a read error: the CDR3 ends without its conserved phenylalanine or tryptophan. No DNA is shown, since the ends of the CDR3 on it are uncertain; the CDR3 is the one TCRdb lists. The chain's CDR3 is CASSLQGRGVDTQYL. This chain uses TRBV5-5 with TRBJ2-3; the table's D call, TRBD1, was not checked against the DNA. The CDR3 numbers 15 amino acids, ends counted. Germline assignment: CDR1 SGHKS and CDR2 YYEKEE (reference sequence).

Concerning this clonotype: Just one base apart from a much larger clone, this may be a read error. The chain employs TRBV29-1 and TRBJ2-5, with TRBD2 matching 7 bases. V lost 4 bases, J lost 9 bases, and 11 bases stayed unmatched. The CDR3 extends over 13 amino acids. Per germline, CDR1 SQVTM and CDR2 ANQGSEA. This chain's CDR3 is CSVGVASGEAQYF. CDR3 bases: TGCAGCGTTGGGGTGGCCAGCGGGGAGGCCCAGTACTTC.

This clonotype has only one observation. The conserved phenylalanine or tryptophan is not found at the CDR3 terminus, so this likely reflects a read error. The chain carries TRBV27 and TRBJ1-1, with D uncertain. The length of the CDR3 is 12 residues. CDR1 and CDR2 (germline): MNHEY, SMNVEV (reference sequence). The V end was cut by 8 bases, the J end by 2 bases, with 9 bases between. This CDR3 is CASHGINTEAFS. The CDR3 DNA follows: TGTGCCAGCCATGGAATTAACACTGAAGCTTTCTCT.

This clonotype occurred many times. V gene TRBV7-3 combines with J gene TRBJ2-1, with no clear D. With 0 bases removed from V and 4 bases from J, the gap between germline ends came to 10 bases. The CDR3 is made up of 15 amino acids. The germline V gene encodes CDR1 SGHTA and CDR2 FQGTGA. This CDR3 reads CASSLTGTPYNEQFF. The CDR3 nucleotides read TGTGCCAGCAGCTTAACTGGAACGCCGTACAATGAGCAGTTCTTC.

This clonotype was detected many times. CDR3 bases: TGTGCCAGCAGCGTAGAAGGCAGTTATCAGCCCCAGCATTTT. Translation gives CASSVEGSYQPQHF. The rearrangement joins TRBV9 to TRBJ1-5; D remains ambiguous. The germline gives CDR1 SGDLS, CDR2 YYNGEE. The CDR3 runs 14 residues. V lost 0 bases, J lost 5 bases, and 9 bases lay in between.

Comment on this clonotype: This may be a read error: a much more frequent sequence differs by one nucleotide. V gene TRBV5-1 combines with J gene TRBJ2-7; D unresolved. The length of the CDR3 is 11 residues. CDR1 is SGHRS and CDR2 is YFSETQ in the germline V gene. V lost 4 bases and J lost 7, with 9 bases in between. The CDR3 sequence is CASSLAEEQYF. CDR3 nucleotide sequence: TGCGCCAGCAGCCTGGCAGAAGAGCAGTACTTC.

The count of this clonotype is one. Possible read error: a much larger clone is one base away. This chain connects TRBV15 to TRBJ1-5; D gene ambiguous. The CDR3 length is 12 residues. Germline V CDR1 and CDR2: LNHNV, YYDKDF (reference sequence). CDR3 nucleotide sequence: TGTGCCGCCAGCAGAATTGATCAGCCCCAGCATTTT. It codes for CAASRIDQPQHF.

In regard to this clonotype: A much larger clone differs from this one at a single base, so this may be a read error. The chain joins TRBV29-1 to TRBJ2-1; 13 bases agree with TRBD2. The germline gives CDR1 SQVTM, CDR2 ANQGSEA. V trimming: 5 bases; J trimming: 9 bases; junction bases outside the gene matches: 7. The CDR3 consists of 14 residues. The CDR3 DNA is TGCAGCGTTTCACCCGGGACTAGCGGGACTGAGCAGTTCTTC. Amino acid sequence: CSVSPGTSGTEQFF.

This clonotype was observed a handful of times. This chain joins TRBV30 and TRBJ2-5; 7 bases agree with TRBD2. This CDR3 region has 14 residues. With 3 bases clipped from V and 5 bases from J, the junction kept 9 bases outside the gene matches. The germline V gene encodes CDR1 GTSNPN and CDR2 SVGIG (reference sequence). CDR3 DNA: TGTGCCTGGAGCTCCCCGGCGGGAGAGGAGACCCAGTACTTC. It specifies CAWSSPAGEETQYF.